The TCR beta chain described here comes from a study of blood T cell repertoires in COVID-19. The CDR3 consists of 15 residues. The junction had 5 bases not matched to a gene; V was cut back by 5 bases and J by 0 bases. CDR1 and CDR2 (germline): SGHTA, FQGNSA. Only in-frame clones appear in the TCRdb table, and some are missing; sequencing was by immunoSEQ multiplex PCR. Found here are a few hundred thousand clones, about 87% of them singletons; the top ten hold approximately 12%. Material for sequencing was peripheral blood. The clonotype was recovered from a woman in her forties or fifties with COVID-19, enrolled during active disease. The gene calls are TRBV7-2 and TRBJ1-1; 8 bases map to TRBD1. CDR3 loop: CASSLQGGVNTEAFF. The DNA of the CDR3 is TGTGCCAGCAGCCTACAGGGGGGGGTGAACACTGAAGCTTTCTTT.